The next 31 T cell receptor beta chains were all read from a single sample in a study of T cell responses to AZD1222 COVID-19 vaccine. Clones were read by immunoSEQ multiplex PCR, and TCRdb kept only the in-frame ones, dropping some. The table shows some 99,000 clones, with around 87% occurring only once. The sequences come from peripheral blood, collected 28 days after the second AZD1222 dose. Receptors were obtained from an adult who received the AZD1222 COVID-19 vaccine.

The chain links TRBV25-1 to TRBJ1-2; D perhaps matches TRBD1 (5 bases). Trimming cost V 3 bases and J 5 bases, with 10 bases left between them. The germline gives CDR1 MGHDK, CDR2 SYGVNS. The CDR3 length is 13 residues. CDR3 coding DNA: TGTGCCAGCAGTGACGACAGAAGTTATGGCTACACCTTC. Translated: CASSDDRSYGYTF.

The chain uses TRBV7-8 and TRBJ2-7; D is unclear. Germline values: CDR1 SGHVS, CDR2 FQNEAQ. V shed 0 bases and J shed 0 bases, with 6 bases lying between them. This CDR3 is 14 amino acids long. The CDR3 sequence: CASSLAQSSYEQYF. DNA for the CDR3: TGTGCCAGCAGCTTAGCCCAAAGCTCCTACGAGCAGTACTTC. The full variable domain, with the rest looked up from reference TRBV7-8 and TRBJ2-7, is GAGVSQSPRYKVAKRGQDVALRCDPISGHVSLFWYQQALGQGPEFLTYFQNEAQLDKSGLPSDRFFAERPEGSVSTLKIQRTQQEDSAVYLCASSLAQSSYEQYFGPGTRLTVT.

This clone appeared a single time. J is TRBJ2-7 and V is TRBV4-1, with TRBD2 matching 11 bases. This CDR3 has 15 amino acids. The junction had 8 bases not matched to a gene; V was cut back by 5 bases and J by 5 bases. CDR1 is MGHRA and CDR2 is YSYEKL in the germline V gene. The CDR3 nucleotides read TGCGCCAGCAGCGGAATAGCGGGAGGGCTACACGAGCAGTACTTC. Protein sequence: CASSGIAGGLHEQYF.

This chain connects TRBV3-1 (or the pseudogene TRBV3-2) to TRBJ2-7; no definite D call. V was pared by 0 bases and J by 0 bases, with 9 bases between. CDR1 and CDR2 from the germline V gene are LGHDT and YNNKEL (reference sequence). The CDR3 totals 15 residues. The CDR3 protein is CASSQERDSSYEQYF. CDR3 nucleotide sequence: TGTGCCAGCAGCCAAGAAAGGGATAGCTCCTACGAGCAGTACTTC.

The chain links TRBV7-9 to TRBJ1-3; no definite D call. CDR3 length: 13 residues. The germline gives CDR1 SEHNR, CDR2 FQNEAQ (reference sequence). The germline V and J ends were trimmed by 8 bases and 1 base, with 9 bases remaining between them. CDR3 nucleotide sequence: TGTGCCAGCCCCCGGGGTTCTGGAAACACCATATATTTT. Residues: CASPRGSGNTIYF.

The V gene is TRBV19, the J gene TRBJ2-5; D may be TRBD1 (6 bases). This CDR3 region has 15 residues. Trimming removed 4 bases from V and 5 bases from J, with 17 bases in between. CDR1 is LNHDA and CDR2 is SQIVND in the germline V gene (reference sequence). CDR3 in amino acids: CASSTVPTGWETQYF. The DNA for the CDR3 is TGTGCCAGTAGTACGGTACCGACAGGATGGGAGACCCAGTACTTC.

This chain joins TRBV27 and TRBJ1-6; 12 nucleotides agree with TRBD1. Germline loops: CDR1 MNHEY, CDR2 SMNVEV (reference sequence). V dropped 3 bases and J dropped 11; count of bases not matched to a gene: 5. CDR3 length: 15 amino acids. This CDR3 is CASSFGTGGRTPLHF. The CDR3 nucleotides are TGTGCCAGCAGTTTCGGGACAGGGGGCCGAACACCCCTCCACTTT.

The gene calls are TRBV30 and TRBJ1-5; 7 bases are shared with TRBD1. The length of the CDR3 is 14 residues. The V gene's germline CDR1 is GTSNPN and CDR2 SVGIG (reference sequence). V gave up 6 bases and J gave up 3 bases; unmatched junction bases: 8. CDR3 in DNA: TGTGCCTGCTCCGGGACAGAATACAATCAGCCCCAGCATTTT. It is translated as CACSGTEYNQPQHF.

V is TRBV28 and J is TRBJ2-5, with 13 bases that match TRBD2. This CDR3 is 16 amino acids long. Looked up from germline, CDR1 is MDHEN and CDR2 is SYDVKM. V gave up 4 bases and J gave up 0 bases; unmatched junction bases: 2. CDR3 nucleotide sequence: TGTGCCAGCAGTTGGACTAGCGGGGGATACCAAGAGACCCAGTACTTC. Its translation: CASSWTSGGYQETQYF.

The chain combines TRBV12-3 or TRBV12-4 with TRBJ1-1; D uncertain. The CDR3 extends over 13 amino acids. V was cut by 3 bases and J by 4 bases, with 9 bases left in between. The CDR3 region has the DNA TGTGCCAGCAGTTTCGGACGGGGCACTGAAGCTTTCTTT. Its translation: CASSFGRGTEAFF.

The chain employs TRBV15 and TRBJ1-3, with D hard to call. The germline CDR1 and CDR2 sequences are LNHNV and YYDKDF (reference sequence). Trimming shortened V by 4 bases and J by 0 bases, and 10 bases separated the two germline ends. The CDR3 sequence is 15 residues long. As DNA, the CDR3 is TGTGCCACCAGCAACACGGTTCTCTCTGGAAACACCATATATTTT. Encoded protein: CATSNTVLSGNTIYF.

The sample holds a few counts of this clone. This chain links TRBV29-1 with TRBJ2-5; weak D call: TRBD2 (6 bases). Germline V gene sequence: CDR1 SQVTM, CDR2 ANQGSEA. This CDR3 region has 12 residues. V lost 6 bases and J lost 4, with 12 bases in between. CDR3 in DNA: TGCAGCGTATATCTGGGGGGAGAGACCCAGTACTTC. This gives the protein CSVYLGGETQYF.

This rearrangement joins TRBV14 to TRBJ2-4, with a tentative D call TRBD1 (6 bases). CDR3 length: 13 amino acids. Germline-derived CDR1 and CDR2 are SGHDN and FVKESK. Trimming stripped 1 base from V and 6 bases from J, with 7 bases between. The CDR3 is CASSQATGNIQYF. CDR3 sequence (DNA): TGTGCCAGCAGCCAAGCGACAGGAAACATTCAGTACTTC.

This chain links TRBV19 with TRBJ2-3, with 8 bases aligning to TRBD2. Per the germline V gene, CDR1 is LNHDA and CDR2 is SQIVND (reference sequence). Trimming removed 3 bases from V and 3 bases from J; junction bases left unmatched: 5. This CDR3 contains 15 residues. The CDR3 DNA reads TGTGCCAGTAGTATCCTTAGCGGGATAACAGATACGCAGTATTTT. Protein sequence: CASSILSGITDTQYF.

V gene TRBV5-6 combines with J gene TRBJ2-7; possible D gene TRBD1, 6 bases. The CDR3 is 12 residues long. CDR1 is SGHDT, CDR2 YYEEEE, per germline. V lost 0 bases and J lost 10, with 11 bases in between. In DNA form, the CDR3 reads TGTGCCAGCAGCTTGGCGGCAGGGGTTCAGTACTTC. It specifies CASSLAAGVQYF.

The CDR3 reads CASSSTQNYGYTF. The CDR3 nucleotides read TGTGCCAGCAGTTCCACACAGAACTATGGCTACACCTTC. The chain couples TRBV6-5 to TRBJ1-2; no reliable D call. V was shortened by 4 bases and J by 2 bases, with 8 bases between the two germline ends. The CDR3 sequence is 13 residues long. Germline assignment: CDR1 MNHEY and CDR2 SVGAGI.

This chain joins TRBV19 and TRBJ2-7, with 10 bases lining up with TRBD2. The V gene end was trimmed by 5 bases and the J gene end by 5 bases; junction bases not matched to a gene: 9. Germline V lookup: CDR1 LNHDA, CDR2 SQIVND (reference sequence). The CDR3 has 15 amino acids. The CDR3 reads CASSPLAGATDEQYF. CDR3 coding DNA: TGTGCCAGTAGTCCGCTAGCGGGAGCGACGGACGAGCAGTACTTC.

The rearrangement joins TRBV7-6 to TRBJ1-3, with a possible D match to TRBD1 (5 bases). The length of the CDR3 is 15 residues. V dropped 5 bases and J dropped 2 bases, with 13 bases sitting between them. The germline V gene encodes CDR1 SGHVS and CDR2 FNYEAQ. For the CDR3, the DNA is TGTGCCAGCAGCCCTGGGGGAGGACCTGGAAACACCATATATTTT. It codes for CASSPGGGPGNTIYF.

This sequence joins TRBV7-8 and TRBJ2-1, with TRBD2 identical over 11 bases. CDR3 size: 17 residues. Trimming took 2 bases from V and 2 from J; bases not matched to a gene: 5. Germline V gives CDR1 SGHVS, CDR2 FQNEAQ. CDR3 amino acids: CASSLKGSGGAYNEQFF. The CDR3 DNA reads TGTGCCAGCAGCTTAAAGGGTAGCGGGGGGGCCTACAATGAGCAGTTCTTC.

The chain employs TRBV4-3 and TRBJ1-2; no firm D call. This CDR3 is 18 amino acids long. CDR1 is LGHNA, CDR2 YSLEER, per germline. Trimming left V 2 bases short and J 8 bases short, with 27 bases between. The CDR3 bases are TGCGCCAGCAGCCAACGAACCCTTAGATTTCACGGAAGCAGGGGCTACACCTTC. As protein: CASSQRTLRFHGSRGYTF.

This chain uses TRBV6-6 with TRBJ1-5; TRBD1 aligns across 10 bases. V dropped 4 bases and J dropped 4; count of bases not matched to a gene: 7. Germline CDR1 is MNHNY and CDR2 is SVGAGI (reference sequence). This CDR3 is built from 16 residues. This CDR3 is CASSLRQGAGNQPQHF. Here the CDR3 DNA reads TGTGCCAGCAGTTTACGACAGGGGGCTGGGAATCAGCCCCAGCATTTT.

The chain employs TRBV14 and TRBJ2-2; 7 bases are a match to TRBD1. The length of the CDR3 is 15 residues. CDR1 SGHDN and CDR2 FVKESK come from the germline V gene. V gave up 4 bases and J gave up 3 bases; unmatched junction bases: 5. The chain's CDR3 is CASSPRTGYTGELFF. DNA for the CDR3: TGTGCCAGCAGCCCGCGGACAGGCTACACCGGGGAGCTGTTTTTT. Full variable domain (remainder filled in from reference TRBV14 and TRBJ2-2): EAGVTQFPSHSVIEKGQTVTLRCDPISGHDNLYWYRRVMGKEIKFLLHFVKESKQDESGMPNNRFLAERTGGTYSTLKVQPAELEDSGVYFCASSPRTGYTGELFFGEGSRLTVL.

This clone showed up just once. The rearrangement links TRBV11-3 to TRBJ2-2; no clear D gene. CDR1 is SGHNT, CDR2 YENEEA, per germline. The CDR3 is 11 amino acids. The V gene lost 5 bases and the J gene lost 8 bases, with 6 bases spanning the gap. CDR3 nucleotides: TGTGCCAGCAGCAACAAGGGGGAGCTGTTTTTT. Protein product: CASSNKGELFF. Using reference TRBV11-3 and TRBJ2-2 for the parts outside the CDR3, the full variable domain is EAGVVQSPRYKIIEKKQPVAFWCNPISGHNTLYWYLQNLGQGPELLIRYENEEAVDDSQLPKDRFSAERLKGVDSTLKIQPAELGDSAVYLCASSNKGELFFGEGSRLTVL.

The CDR3 reads CASSSSRLRGFRPAYEQYF. CDR3 DNA: TGTGCCAGCAGTTCCAGCAGACTCCGGGGGTTTCGGCCCGCCTACGAGCAGTACTTC. The chain uses TRBV6-2 or TRBV6-3 and TRBJ2-7; D is possibly TRBD2 (6 bases). The CDR3 sequence is 19 residues long. Germline CDR1 reads MNHEY; CDR2 reads SVGEGT. The germline V and J ends were trimmed by 4 bases and 2 bases, with 27 bases remaining between them.

V is TRBV10-3 and J is TRBJ2-5, with 7 positions matching TRBD2. There are 15 residues in the CDR3. Looked up from germline, CDR1 is ENHRY and CDR2 is SYGVKD. V shed 4 bases and J 4 bases; nucleotides not matched to a gene: 9. In DNA, the CDR3 is TGTGCCATCAGTGCTGGGCGGGAGTTTAGAGAGACCCAGTACTTC. Protein product: CAISAGREFRETQYF.

The chain uses TRBV9 and TRBJ2-5, with D possibly matching TRBD1 (5 bases). V was clipped by 0 bases and J by 3 bases, with 6 bases between them. The CDR3 runs to 13 residues. The germline gives CDR1 SGDLS, CDR2 YYNGEE. The CDR3 nucleotides read TGTGCCAGCAGCGTAGGACAGAAAGAGACCCAGTACTTC. It codes for CASSVGQKETQYF.

This chain joins TRBV19 and TRBJ2-1; possibly TRBD2 for D (5 bases). Trimming removed 7 bases from V and 7 bases from J, with 20 bases in between. Germline V lookup: CDR1 LNHDA, CDR2 SQIVND (reference sequence). The CDR3 sequence is 15 residues long. The CDR3 spells CASTLGREPWNEQFF. The CDR3, as DNA: TGTGCCAGTACCCTGGGAAGGGAGCCGTGGAATGAGCAGTTCTTC.

The chain couples TRBV6-6 to TRBJ2-7; TRBD1 or TRBD2 may be the D gene (5 bases each). The V end lost 8 bases, the J end lost 4 bases, and 12 bases lay between the germline ends. Looked up from germline, CDR1 is MNHNY and CDR2 is SVGAGI (reference sequence). The CDR3 consists of 12 residues. CDR3 in DNA: TGTGCCAGCGGAGGACACGGTTACGAGCAGTACTTC. Translated: CASGGHGYEQYF.

On this clone: Within the sample, other DNA sequences also encode this same CDR3. This chain connects TRBV5-6 to TRBJ1-5; D is uncertain. Germline V lookup: CDR1 SGHDT, CDR2 YYEEEE. CDR3 length: 15 residues. The V and J ends lost 0 bases and 0 bases respectively, with 7 bases between them. The CDR3 DNA follows: TGTGCCAGCAGCTTGGGAGGTTATAGCAATCAGCCCCAGCATTTT. This encodes CASSLGGYSNQPQHF.

The genes are TRBV4-3 and TRBJ1-2; weak D call: TRBD1 (6 bases). The V gene lost 2 bases and the J gene lost 3 bases, with 19 bases spanning the gap. From germline, CDR1 is LGHNA and CDR2 YSLEER. There are 17 residues in the CDR3. The CDR3 nucleotides read TGCGCCAGCAGCCAAAGGGGGTTTGAGCCCTATGACTATGGCTACACCTTC. Its protein is CASSQRGFEPYDYGYTF.

The chain recombines TRBV10-3 with TRBJ2-2; possible D gene TRBD1, 5 bases. V lost 3 bases and J 2 bases, leaving 10 bases between the germline ends. The CDR3 is 15 residues long. CDR1 is ENHRY, CDR2 SYGVKD, per germline. The CDR3 spells CAISERRTNTGELFF. CDR3 bases: TGTGCCATCAGTGAAAGACGGACAAACACCGGGGAGCTGTTTTTT.